The present T cell receptor (beta chain) was sequenced within a study of OX40 agonist ivuxolimab in advanced cancers. For the study at large: The patients got ivuxolimab, which is an agonistic anti-OX40 (CD134) antibody. Patients received intravenous ivuxolimab every 2 weeks at 0.01 to 10 mg/kg. Aged about 20 to 80 with a mean of approximately 60 years, they were 75% to 85% male.

Worth noting for this clone: Its antigen is not identified.

Broader study findings: There was clonal expansion of CD4+ and CD8+ blood T cells by week 6 at 0.1 to 3.0 mg/kg.

Produced via immunoSEQ multiplex PCR; TCRdb's table is partial and in-frame only. The data show about 71,000 clones, around 94% seen once. Trimming at V came to 2 bases and at J to 4 bases, leaving 7 bases not matched to a gene. Germline V gives CDR1 MDHEN, CDR2 SYDVKM. The CDR3 runs 15 residues. This chain joins TRBV28 and TRBJ2-5, with 7 bases aligning to TRBD1. This clonotype was sampled from an adult with an advanced solid tumor such as melanoma, head and neck, liver or kidney cancer. The specimen comprised CD4+ or CD8+ T cells sorted from blood, sampled in a trial of the OX40 agonist ivuxolimab. In DNA, the CDR3 is TGTGCCAGCAGTTTACGGGGACAGTCCTTAGAGACCCAGTACTTC. Translation gives CASSLRGQSLETQYF. Full variable domain (missing parts from reference TRBV28 and TRBJ2-5): DVKVTQSSRYLVKRTGEKVFLECVQDMDHENMFWYRQDPGLGLRLIYFSYDVKMKEKGDIPEGYSVSREKKERFSLILESASTNQTSMYLCASSLRGQSLETQYFGPGTRLLVL.